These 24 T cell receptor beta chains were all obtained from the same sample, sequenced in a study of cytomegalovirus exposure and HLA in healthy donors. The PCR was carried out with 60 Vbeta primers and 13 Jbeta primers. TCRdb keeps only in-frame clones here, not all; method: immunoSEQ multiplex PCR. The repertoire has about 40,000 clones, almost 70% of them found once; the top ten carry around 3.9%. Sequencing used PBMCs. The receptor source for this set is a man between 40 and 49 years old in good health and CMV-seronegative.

Here the CDR3 reads CSLGTSGGVETQYF. The CDR3, as DNA: TGCAGCCTCGGGACTAGCGGGGGTGTCGAGACCCAGTACTTC. V and J are TRBV29-1 and TRBJ2-5; 14 bases map to TRBD2. This CDR3 contains 14 residues. Germline V CDR1 and CDR2: SQVTM, ANQGSEA. J gave up 5 bases and V 8 bases, and 7 bases lay outside the gene matches.

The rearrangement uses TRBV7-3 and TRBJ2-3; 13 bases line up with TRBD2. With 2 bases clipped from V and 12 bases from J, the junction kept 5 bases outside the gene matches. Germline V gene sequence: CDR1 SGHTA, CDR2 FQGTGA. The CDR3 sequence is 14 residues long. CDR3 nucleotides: TGTGCCAGCAGCTTAGTACTAGCGGGGGGGCCCCAGTATTTT. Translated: CASSLVLAGGPQYF.

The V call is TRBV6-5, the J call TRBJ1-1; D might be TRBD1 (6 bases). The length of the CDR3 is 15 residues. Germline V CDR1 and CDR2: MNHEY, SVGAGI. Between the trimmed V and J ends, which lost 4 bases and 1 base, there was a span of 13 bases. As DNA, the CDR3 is TGTGCCAGCAGTTCCCCCCAACAGGGGAACACTGAAGCTTTCTTT. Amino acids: CASSSPQQGNTEAFF.

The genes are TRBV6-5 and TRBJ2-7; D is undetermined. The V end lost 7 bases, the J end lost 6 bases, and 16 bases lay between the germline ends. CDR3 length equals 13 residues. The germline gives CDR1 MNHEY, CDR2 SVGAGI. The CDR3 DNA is TGTGCCAGCATCGACTTACTTTCTCTCGAGCAGTACTTC. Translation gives CASIDLLSLEQYF.

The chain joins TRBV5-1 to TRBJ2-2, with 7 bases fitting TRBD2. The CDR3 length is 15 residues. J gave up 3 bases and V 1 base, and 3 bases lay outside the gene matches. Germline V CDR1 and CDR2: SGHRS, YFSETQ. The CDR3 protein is CASSLLRGDTGELFF. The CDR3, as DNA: TGCGCCAGCAGCTTGTTACGGGGGGACACCGGGGAGCTGTTTTTT. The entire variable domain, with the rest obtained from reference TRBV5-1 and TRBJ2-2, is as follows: KAGVTQTPRYLIKTRGQQVTLSCSPISGHRSVSWYQQTPGQGLQFLFEYFSETQRNKGNFPGRFSGRQFSNSRSEMNVSTLELGDSALYLCASSLLRGDTGELFFGEGSRLTVL.

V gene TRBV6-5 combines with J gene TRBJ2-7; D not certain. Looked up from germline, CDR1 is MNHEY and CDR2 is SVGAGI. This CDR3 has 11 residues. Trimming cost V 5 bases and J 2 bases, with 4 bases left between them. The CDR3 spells CASSAAYEQYF. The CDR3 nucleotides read TGTGCCAGCAGTGCGGCCTACGAGCAGTACTTC.

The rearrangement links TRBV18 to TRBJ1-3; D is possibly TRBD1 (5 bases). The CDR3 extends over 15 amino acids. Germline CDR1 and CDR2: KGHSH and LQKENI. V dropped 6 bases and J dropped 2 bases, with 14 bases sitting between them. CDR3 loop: CASSTTQGAGNTIYF. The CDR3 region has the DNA TGTGCCAGCTCTACGACGCAGGGTGCTGGAAACACCATATATTTT.

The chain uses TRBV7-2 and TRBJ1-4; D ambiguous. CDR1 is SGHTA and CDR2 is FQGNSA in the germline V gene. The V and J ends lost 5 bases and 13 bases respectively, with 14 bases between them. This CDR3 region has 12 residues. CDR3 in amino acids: CASSTRRGTLFF. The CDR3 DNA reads TGTGCCAGCAGCACTCGACGGGGAACACTGTTTTTT.

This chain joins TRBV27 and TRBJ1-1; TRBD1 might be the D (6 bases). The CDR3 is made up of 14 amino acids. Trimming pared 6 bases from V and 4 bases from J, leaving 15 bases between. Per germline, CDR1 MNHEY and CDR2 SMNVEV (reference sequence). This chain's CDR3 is CASRKQGGATEAFF. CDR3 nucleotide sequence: TGTGCCAGCAGAAAACAGGGAGGGGCCACTGAAGCTTTCTTT.

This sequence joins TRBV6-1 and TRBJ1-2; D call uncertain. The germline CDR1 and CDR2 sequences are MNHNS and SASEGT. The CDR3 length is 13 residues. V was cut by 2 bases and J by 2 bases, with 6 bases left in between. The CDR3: CASSETHNYGYTF. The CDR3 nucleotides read TGTGCCAGCAGTGAAACACACAACTATGGCTACACCTTC.

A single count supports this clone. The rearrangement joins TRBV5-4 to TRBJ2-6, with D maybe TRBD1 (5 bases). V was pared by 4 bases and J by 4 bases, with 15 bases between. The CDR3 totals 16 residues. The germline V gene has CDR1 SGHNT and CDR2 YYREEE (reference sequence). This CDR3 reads CASSLTSGSGANVLTF. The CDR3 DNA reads TGTGCCAGCAGCCTTACGTCAGGGTCCGGGGCCAACGTCCTGACTTTC.

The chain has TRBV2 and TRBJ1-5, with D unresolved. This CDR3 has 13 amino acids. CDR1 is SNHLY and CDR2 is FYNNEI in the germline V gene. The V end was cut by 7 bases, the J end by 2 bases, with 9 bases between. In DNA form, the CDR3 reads TGTGCCAGCAACGGGAGGGGCAATCAGCCCCAGCATTTT. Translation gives CASNGRGNQPQHF.

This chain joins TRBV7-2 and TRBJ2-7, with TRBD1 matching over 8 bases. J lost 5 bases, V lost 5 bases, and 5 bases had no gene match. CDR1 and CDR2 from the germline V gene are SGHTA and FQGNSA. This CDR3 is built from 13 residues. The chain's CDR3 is CASSADRANEQYF. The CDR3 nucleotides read TGTGCCAGCAGCGCGGACAGGGCCAACGAGCAGTACTTC.

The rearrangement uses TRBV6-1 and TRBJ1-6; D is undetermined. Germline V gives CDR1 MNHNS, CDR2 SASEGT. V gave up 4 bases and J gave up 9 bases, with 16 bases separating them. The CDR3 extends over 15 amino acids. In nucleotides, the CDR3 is TGTGCCAGCAGTGTTGAGGGTTTTAAGGTTTCACCCCTCCACTTT. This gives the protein CASSVEGFKVSPLHF.

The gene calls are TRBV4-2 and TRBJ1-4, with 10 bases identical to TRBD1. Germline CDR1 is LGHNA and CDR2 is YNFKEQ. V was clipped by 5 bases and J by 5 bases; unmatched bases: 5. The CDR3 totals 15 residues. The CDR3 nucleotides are TGTGCCAGCAGCTCTCCGGGACAGGGGAATGAAAAACTGTTTTTT. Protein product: CASSSPGQGNEKLFF.

The CDR3 reads CASSGSGLHEQYF. CDR3 DNA sequence: TGTGCCAGCAGTGGGTCAGGGCTCCACGAGCAGTACTTC. V is TRBV6-1 and J is TRBJ2-7; a weak D match, TRBD1 (5 bases). CDR3 length equals 13 residues. Per germline, CDR1 MNHNS and CDR2 SASEGT. The V end lost 4 bases, the J end lost 5 bases, and 12 bases lay between the germline ends.

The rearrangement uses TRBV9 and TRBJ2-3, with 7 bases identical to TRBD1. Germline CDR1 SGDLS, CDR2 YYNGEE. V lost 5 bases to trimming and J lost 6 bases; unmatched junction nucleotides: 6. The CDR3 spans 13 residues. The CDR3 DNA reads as TGTGCCAGCAGGGCTGGGACAGCCGATACGCAGTATTTT. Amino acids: CASRAGTADTQYF.

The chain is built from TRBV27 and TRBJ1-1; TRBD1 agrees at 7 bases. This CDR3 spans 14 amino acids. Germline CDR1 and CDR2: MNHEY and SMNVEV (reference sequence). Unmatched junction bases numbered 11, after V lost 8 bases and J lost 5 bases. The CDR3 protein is CASGQGELRTEAFF. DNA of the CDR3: TGTGCCAGCGGGCAGGGGGAATTGAGAACTGAAGCTTTCTTT.

In DNA, the CDR3 is TGTGCCAGCAGAGGGGAAAGCTACGAGCAGTACTTC. It codes for CASRGESYEQYF. The rearrangement joins TRBV27 to TRBJ2-7, with a weak D call TRBD1 (5 bases). V lost 6 bases, J lost 3 bases, and 9 bases lay in between. The CDR3 runs to 12 residues. The V gene's germline CDR1 is MNHEY and CDR2 SMNVEV (reference sequence).

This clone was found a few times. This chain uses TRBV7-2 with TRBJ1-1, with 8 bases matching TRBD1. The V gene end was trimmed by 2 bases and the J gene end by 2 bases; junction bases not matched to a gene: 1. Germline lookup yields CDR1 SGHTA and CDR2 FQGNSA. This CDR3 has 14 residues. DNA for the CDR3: TGTGCCAGCAGCTTACAGGGGGCCAACACTGAAGCTTTCTTT. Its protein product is CASSLQGANTEAFF.

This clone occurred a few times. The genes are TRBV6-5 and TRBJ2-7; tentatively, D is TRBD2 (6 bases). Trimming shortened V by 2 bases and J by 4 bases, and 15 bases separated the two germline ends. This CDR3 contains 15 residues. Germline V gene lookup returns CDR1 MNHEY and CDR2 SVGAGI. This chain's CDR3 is CASSYPTLRGYEQYF. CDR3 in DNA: TGTGCCAGCAGTTACCCCACTTTGCGGGGATACGAGCAGTACTTC.

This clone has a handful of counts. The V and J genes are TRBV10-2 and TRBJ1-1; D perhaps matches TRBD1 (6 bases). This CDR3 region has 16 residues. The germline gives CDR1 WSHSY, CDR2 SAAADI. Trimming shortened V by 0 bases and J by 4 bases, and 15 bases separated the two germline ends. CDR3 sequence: CASSESKALGGTEAFF. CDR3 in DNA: TGCGCCAGCAGTGAGTCGAAGGCCTTAGGGGGCACTGAAGCTTTCTTT.

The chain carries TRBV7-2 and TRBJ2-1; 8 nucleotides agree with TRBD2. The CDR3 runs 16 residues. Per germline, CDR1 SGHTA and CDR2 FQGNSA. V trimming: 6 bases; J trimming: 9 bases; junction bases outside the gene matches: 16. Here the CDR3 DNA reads TGTGCCAGCAGTCCCTCTTACGGGGGGGCACGAAGTGAGCAGTTCTTC. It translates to CASSPSYGGARSEQFF.

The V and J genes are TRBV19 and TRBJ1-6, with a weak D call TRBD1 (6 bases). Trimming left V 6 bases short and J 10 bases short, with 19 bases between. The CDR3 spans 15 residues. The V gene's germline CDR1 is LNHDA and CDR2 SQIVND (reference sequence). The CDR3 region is CASSPLRGSLSPLHF. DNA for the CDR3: TGTGCCAGTAGCCCCTTAAGGGGGAGTTTGTCACCCCTCCACTTT.